A single sample gave rise to the 19 T cell receptor beta chains below, sequenced in a study of graft-versus-host responses after intestinal transplantation. TCRdb's table, derived via immunoSEQ multiplex PCR, lists solely in-frame clones and lacks some. Found here are over 60,000 clones, roughly 92% of them singletons; the top ten hold around 6.7%. This specimen consisted of bone marrow, obtained 700 to 750 days after intestinal transplantation. Receptors were obtained from a human patient who received an intestinal transplant, so some T cells may come from the graft donor.

The chain combines TRBV19 with TRBJ1-2, with D uncertain. V lost 4 bases and J 4 bases, leaving 10 bases between the germline ends. The CDR3 runs to 13 residues. Germline-derived CDR1 and CDR2 are LNHDA and SQIVND (reference sequence). The chain's CDR3 is CASSNANGYGYTF. For the CDR3, the DNA is TGTGCCAGTAGTAACGCGAACGGCTATGGCTACACCTTC. The variable domain in full, with the rest retrieved from reference TRBV19 and TRBJ1-2, is DGGITQSPKYLFRKEGQNVTLSCEQNLNHDAMYWYRQDPGQGLRLIYYSQIVNDFQKGDIAEGYSVSREKKESFPLTVTSAQKNPTAFYLCASSNANGYGYTFGSGTRLTVV.

This chain uses TRBV9 with TRBJ2-5, with 7 bases fitting TRBD1. Germline lookup yields CDR1 SGDLS and CDR2 YYNGEE. Trimming removed 3 bases from V and 4 bases from J; junction bases left unmatched: 9. This CDR3 is built from 15 residues. Here the CDR3 reads CASSASTGDGETQYF. The CDR3 coding sequence is TGTGCCAGCAGCGCCTCAACAGGGGACGGAGAGACCCAGTACTTC.

V usage is TRBV7-2 and J usage is TRBJ2-3; 10 bases align to TRBD2. The CDR3 has 16 amino acids. V dropped 5 bases and J dropped 2; count of bases not matched to a gene: 7. Germline V CDR1 and CDR2: SGHTA, FQGNSA. The CDR3 DNA reads TGTGCCAGCAGCCTAATAGCGGGAGGTAACACAGATACGCAGTATTTT. It translates to CASSLIAGGNTDTQYF. Based on the CDR3 plus reference TRBV7-2 and TRBJ2-3, the full variable domain is GAGVSQSPSNKVTEKGKDVELRCDPISGHTALYWYRQSLGQGLEFLIYFQGNSAPDKSGLPSDRFSAERTGGSVSTLTIQRTQQEDSAVYLCASSLIAGGNTDTQYFGPGTRLTVL.

The rearrangement uses TRBV7-9 and TRBJ1-4; D unclear. Germline CDR1 and CDR2: SEHNR and FQNEAQ (reference sequence). The ends were cut back, 5 bases at V and 3 bases at J, with 1 base in the middle. The CDR3 runs 11 residues. CDR3 sequence: CASSPNEKLFF. Written as DNA, the CDR3 is TGTGCCAGCAGCCCTAATGAAAAACTGTTTTTT.

The chain combines TRBV7-9 with TRBJ2-1; 9 positions match TRBD1. Germline CDR1 and CDR2: SEHNR and FQNEAQ (reference sequence). There are 15 residues in the CDR3. V was clipped by 2 bases and J by 2 bases; unmatched bases: 1. In DNA, the CDR3 is TGTGCCAGCAGCTTAACAGGGGGCCCCTACAATGAGCAGTTCTTC. Encoded protein: CASSLTGGPYNEQFF. Full variable domain (remainder filled in from reference TRBV7-9 and TRBJ2-1): DTGVSQNPRHKITKRGQNVTFRCDPISEHNRLYWYRQTLGQGPEFLTYFQNEAQLEKSRLLSDRFSAERPKGSFSTLEIQRTEQGDSAMYLCASSLTGGPYNEQFFGPGTRLTVL.

The chain carries TRBV6-9 and TRBJ1-1; 11 nucleotides align to TRBD1. Germline values: CDR1 MNHGY, CDR2 SVAAGI. V shed 5 bases, J shed 4 bases, and the junction held 3 bases outside the gene matches. The length of the CDR3 is 14 residues. The CDR3, as DNA: TGTGCCAGCAGTGCCGGGACAGGGGGCACTGAAGCTTTCTTT. Its protein is CASSAGTGGTEAFF.

The chain links TRBV5-1 to TRBJ2-1; 8 nucleotides agree with TRBD2. Trimming at V came to 4 bases and at J to 6 bases, leaving 6 bases not matched to a gene. The CDR3 loop spans 14 amino acids. CDR1 and CDR2 (germline): SGHRS, YFSETQ. The CDR3 bases are TGCGCCAGCAGCAAAACCCGGGAGGGCAATGAGCAGTTCTTC. This sequence encodes CASSKTREGNEQFF.

The chain is built from TRBV7-6 and TRBJ2-5; D gene unclear. With 5 bases removed from V and 4 bases from J, the gap between germline ends came to 11 bases. CDR1 SGHVS and CDR2 FNYEAQ come from the germline V gene. The CDR3 consists of 13 residues. The CDR3 loop reads CASSPGPGETQYF. CDR3 DNA: TGTGCCAGCAGCCCTGGGCCCGGAGAGACCCAGTACTTC.

The chain uses TRBV7-9 and TRBJ1-1; D not resolved. The CDR3 has 13 residues. Germline V gene data show CDR1 as SEHNR and CDR2 as FQNEAQ (reference sequence). Trimming shortened V by 6 bases and J by 3 bases, and 11 bases separated the two germline ends. The chain's CDR3 is CASRRRQDTEAFF. Here the CDR3 DNA reads TGTGCCAGCAGGCGGCGGCAGGACACTGAAGCTTTCTTT. Complete variable domain (other parts from reference TRBV7-9 and TRBJ1-1): DTGVSQNPRHKITKRGQNVTFRCDPISEHNRLYWYRQTLGQGPEFLTYFQNEAQLEKSRLLSDRFSAERPKGSFSTLEIQRTEQGDSAMYLCASRRRQDTEAFFGQGTRLTVV.

The V gene is TRBV7-6, the J gene TRBJ1-1; D call uncertain. With 8 bases removed from V and 6 bases from J, the gap between germline ends came to 19 bases. CDR1 SGHVS and CDR2 FNYEAQ come from the germline V gene. This CDR3 is 14 amino acids long. The CDR3 reads CASATGRDVAEAFF. The CDR3 DNA sequence: TGTGCCAGCGCTACTGGCCGGGATGTGGCTGAAGCTTTCTTT.

The chain links TRBV28 to TRBJ2-5, with a possible D match to TRBD2 (6 bases). Looked up from germline, CDR1 is MDHEN and CDR2 is SYDVKM. The CDR3 runs 14 residues. The germline V and J ends were trimmed by 3 bases and 7 bases, with 15 bases remaining between them. In DNA, the CDR3 is TGTGCCAGCAGTTTTTCGGGGGAACTCGGGACCCAGTACTTC. This codes for CASSFSGELGTQYF. Full variable domain (outside the CDR3, taken from reference TRBV28 and TRBJ2-5): DVKVTQSSRYLVKRTGEKVFLECVQDMDHENMFWYRQDPGLGLRLIYFSYDVKMKEKGDIPEGYSVSREKKERFSLILESASTNQTSMYLCASSFSGELGTQYFGPGTRLLVL.

V gene TRBV5-1 combines with J gene TRBJ2-5; D is possibly TRBD1 (6 bases). Germline CDR1 is SGHRS and CDR2 is YFSETQ. Trimming pared 4 bases from V and 7 bases from J, leaving 14 bases between. This CDR3 spans 13 amino acids. For the CDR3, the DNA is TGCGCCAGCAGCCCCCGGACAGAAGGGACCCAGTACTTC. Its protein is CASSPRTEGTQYF.

This clone was seen more than once but under ten times. The chain recombines TRBV10-3 with TRBJ2-7; tentatively, D is TRBD2 (6 bases). Germline lookup yields CDR1 ENHRY and CDR2 SYGVKD. V gave up 3 bases and J gave up 6 bases, with 12 bases separating them. The CDR3 runs to 13 residues. The CDR3 is CAISDRGAGEQYF. Written as DNA, the CDR3 is TGTGCCATCAGTGACCGCGGGGCAGGCGAGCAGTACTTC.

The V gene is TRBV28, the J gene TRBJ2-7, with D possibly matching TRBD1 (6 bases). Germline CDR1 MDHEN, CDR2 SYDVKM. CDR3 length: 15 amino acids. V was pared by 5 bases and J by 4 bases, with 18 bases between. CDR3: CASSPPGGTSYEQYF. DNA for the CDR3: TGTGCCAGCAGTCCCCCAGGTGGGACATCATACGAGCAGTACTTC.

The chain recombines TRBV6-1 with TRBJ2-2; a weak D match, TRBD2 (6 bases). There are 13 residues in the CDR3. V lost 4 bases and J lost 7, with 10 bases in between. The germline gives CDR1 MNHNS, CDR2 SASEGT. CDR3 DNA: TGTGCCAGCAGTGGATGGGGGGTCGGGGAGCTGTTTTTT. Amino acids: CASSGWGVGELFF.

The V gene is TRBV6-1, the J gene TRBJ2-5; D is possibly TRBD1 (5 bases). Germline lookup yields CDR1 MNHNS and CDR2 SASEGT. This CDR3 spans 13 amino acids. Deletions cut 6 bases from V and 5 bases from J, with 13 bases between. The CDR3 reads CASRIIKGETQYF. The CDR3, as DNA: TGTGCCAGCAGAATAATAAAGGGGGAGACCCAGTACTTC.

The genes are TRBV4-1 and TRBJ2-3; no clear D gene. CDR3 length: 13 residues. V lost 3 bases and J 3 bases, leaving 7 bases between the germline ends. CDR1 is MGHRA and CDR2 is YSYEKL in the germline V gene. The CDR3 coding sequence is TGCGCCAGCAGCCAGGAAGGAACAGATACGCAGTATTTT. It is translated as CASSQEGTDTQYF.

J is TRBJ2-1 and V is TRBV18; 9 bases map to TRBD2. CDR1 KGHSH and CDR2 LQKENI come from the germline V gene. V lost 4 bases and J lost 8; bases outside the gene matches: 3. The length of the CDR3 is 13 residues. For the CDR3, the DNA is TGTGCCAGCTCACTGGCGGGAGGGGATGAGCAGTTCTTC. It translates to CASSLAGGDEQFF.

In this sample, this clone turned up once. This chain connects TRBV7-7 to TRBJ1-1; 9 nucleotides match TRBD1. Trimming cost V 4 bases and J 3 bases; bases outside gene matches: 9. The CDR3 contains 16 residues. CDR1 SSHAT and CDR2 FNYEAQ come from the germline V gene (reference sequence). The CDR3 region is CASSSPGQGAHTEAFF. DNA for the CDR3: TGTGCCAGCAGCTCACCGGGACAGGGAGCACACACTGAAGCTTTCTTT.